This T cell receptor beta chain emerged from a study of beta chain features in type 1 diabetes. Since all of the isolated RNA was reverse transcribed, expressed TCRB transcripts were what got sequenced. TCRdb's copy holds only in-frame clones and misses some; the assay was immunoSEQ multiplex PCR. The sample gives about 360,000 clones, roughly an eighth of which show up once; around 0.015% is in the top ten. Germline loops: CDR1 SGHAT, CDR2 FQNNGV. There are 13 residues in the CDR3. V lost 1 base and J lost 4, with 7 bases in between. One heparinised blood draw averaging around 110 mL was given by each donor.

The origin of this receptor is a man between 18 and 29 years old in good health. The chain links TRBV11-2 to TRBJ1-2, with D unclear. The specimen sequenced was naive CD4+ T cells from blood. As DNA, the CDR3 is TGTGCCAGCAGCTTAGGTGCCGGCTATGGCTACACCTTC. This sequence encodes CASSLGAGYGYTF.